What follows are 13 T cell receptor beta chains derived from one specimen sequenced in a study of T cells in localized non-small cell lung cancer. Profiling relied on immunoSEQ multiplex PCR, and the TCRdb table lists in-frame clones only, not all of them. Of under 20,000 clones in the sample, approximately 90% were seen once. Sample: peripheral blood, taken before any cancer treatment. These receptors were obtained from a male donor at least 60 years old with stage I squamous cell lung carcinoma.

The gene calls are TRBV9 and TRBJ2-7; D gene unclear. The ends were cut back, 5 bases at V and 6 bases at J, with 15 bases in the middle. The length of the CDR3 is 13 residues. CDR1 is SGDLS and CDR2 is YYNGEE in the germline V gene. As DNA, the CDR3 is TGTGCCAGCAGTCGCCAGATAATCGGCGAGCAGTACTTC. Translation: CASSRQIIGEQYF. The variable domain in full, with the rest retrieved from reference TRBV9 and TRBJ2-7, is DSGVTQTPKHLITATGQRVTLRCSPRSGDLSVYWYQQSLDQGLQFLIQYYNGEERAKGNILERFSAQQFPDLHSELNLSSLELGDSALYFCASSRQIIGEQYFGPGTRLTVT.

The gene calls are TRBV7-2 and TRBJ2-5, with TRBD2 matching 8 bases. Losses at the gene ends were 8 bases for V and 1 base for J; bases not matched to a gene: 6. CDR3 length: 14 residues. CDR1 is SGHTA and CDR2 is FQGNSA in the germline V gene. In DNA form, the CDR3 reads TGTGCCAGCCTAACGGGGGGGAGCCAAGAGACCCAGTACTTC. This sequence encodes CASLTGGSQETQYF. Variable domain in full (rest from reference TRBV7-2 and TRBJ2-5): GAGVSQSPSNKVTEKGKDVELRCDPISGHTALYWYRQSLGQGLEFLIYFQGNSAPDKSGLPSDRFSAERTGGSVSTLTIQRTQQEDSAVYLCASLTGGSQETQYFGPGTRLLVL.

V gene TRBV5-1 combines with J gene TRBJ1-6, with 8 bases matching TRBD1. J lost 0 bases, V lost 3 bases, and 11 bases had no gene match. Germline CDR1 reads SGHRS; CDR2 reads YFSETQ. This CDR3 spans 19 amino acids. The CDR3 DNA is TGCGCCAGCAGCTCCGGACAGGGAGAGGAAAGCTCCTATAATTCACCCCTCCACTTT. It yields the protein CASSSGQGEESSYNSPLHF.

V is TRBV29-1 and J is TRBJ2-1; 9 bases align to TRBD1. Germline CDR1 and CDR2: SQVTM and ANQGSEA. V trimming: 7 bases; J trimming: 8 bases; junction bases outside the gene matches: 12. The length of the CDR3 is 14 residues. The chain's CDR3 is CSGLRDRERDEQFF. In DNA form, the CDR3 reads TGCAGCGGCCTCCGGGACAGGGAGAGGGATGAGCAGTTCTTC.

This chain joins TRBV1 and TRBJ2-7; the table's TRBD1 call for D was not verified on the DNA. TRBV1 is a recognized pseudogene. The CDR3 runs to 15 residues. The CDR3 sequence: CTSSPLDRDSYEQYF. CDR3 sequence (DNA): TGCACCAGCAGCCCGCTTGACAGGGACTCCTACGAGCAGTACTTC.

The chain has TRBV28 and TRBJ1-1, with a possible D match to TRBD1 (6 bases). Germline V gene lookup returns CDR1 MDHEN and CDR2 SYDVKM. V gave up 9 bases and J gave up 5 bases, with 16 bases separating them. This CDR3 spans 13 amino acids. The CDR3 coding sequence is TGTGCCAGTACCCGGACAGTAGGGACTGAAGCTTTCTTT. Translating gives CASTRTVGTEAFF.

The V and J genes are TRBV5-5 and TRBJ2-1, with unresolved D. The V end lost 4 bases, the J end lost 5 bases, and 1 base lay between the germline ends. This CDR3 comprises 10 residues. Germline CDR1 and CDR2: SGHKS and YYEKEE (reference sequence). This CDR3 reads CASSNNEQFF. CDR3 DNA: TGTGCCAGCAGCAACAATGAGCAGTTCTTC.

This clone was observed a handful of times. The CDR3 loop is CASSAGQNYGYTF. Written as DNA, the CDR3 is TGTGCCAGCAGCGCGGGACAGAACTATGGCTACACCTTC. The chain joins TRBV6-5 to TRBJ1-2; 7 bases fit TRBD1. This CDR3 has 13 residues. Germline lookup yields CDR1 MNHEY and CDR2 SVGAGI. The V segment lost 6 bases and the J segment 2 bases; nucleotides outside the gene matches: 3.

The rearrangement links TRBV5-6 to TRBJ1-1, with D unclear. This CDR3 spans 11 amino acids. Deletions cut 1 base from V and 2 bases from J, with 0 bases between. Germline assignment: CDR1 SGHDT and CDR2 YYEEEE. Here the CDR3 reads CASSLNTEAFF. The CDR3 DNA sequence: TGTGCCAGCAGCTTGAACACTGAAGCTTTCTTT. Using reference TRBV5-6 and TRBJ1-1 for the parts outside the CDR3, the full variable domain is DAGVTQSPTHLIKTRGQQVTLRCSPKSGHDTVSWYQQALGQGPQFIFQYYEEEERQRGNFPDRFSGHQFPNYSSELNVNALLLGDSALYLCASSLNTEAFFGQGTRLTVV.

The chain has TRBV28 and TRBJ2-7; 7 bases line up with TRBD1. Trimming cost V 5 bases and J 2 bases; bases outside gene matches: 6. CDR3 size: 14 residues. CDR1 is MDHEN, CDR2 SYDVKM, per germline. As DNA, the CDR3 is TGTGCCAGCAGTCCCACCGGGACAGCCTACGAGCAGTACTTC. Translated, it gives CASSPTGTAYEQYF.

The count of this clone is one. CDR3 region: CASSLIAPNTEAFF. Here the CDR3 DNA reads TGTGCCAGCAGTTTAATCGCCCCGAACACTGAAGCTTTCTTT. This rearrangement joins TRBV27 to TRBJ1-1; D unclear. This CDR3 region has 14 residues. Germline V lookup: CDR1 MNHEY, CDR2 SMNVEV (reference sequence). Trimming took off 2 bases at V and 1 base at J, with 8 bases between the two ends.

The chain is built from TRBV9 and TRBJ1-2, with TRBD1 matching over 7 bases. Germline assignment: CDR1 SGDLS and CDR2 YYNGEE. CDR3 length: 17 amino acids. V lost 0 bases, J lost 2 bases, and 10 bases stayed unmatched. This CDR3 reads CASSVGDSPSRNYGYTF. CDR3 DNA sequence: TGTGCCAGCAGCGTAGGGGACAGTCCTTCACGGAACTATGGCTACACCTTC. The full variable domain, in which reference TRBV9 and TRBJ1-2 provide the parts outside the CDR3, is DSGVTQTPKHLITATGQRVTLRCSPRSGDLSVYWYQQSLDQGLQFLIQYYNGEERAKGNILERFSAQQFPDLHSELNLSSLELGDSALYFCASSVGDSPSRNYGYTFGSGTRLTVV.

The chain joins TRBV28 to TRBJ1-1, with TRBD1 identical over 8 bases. From germline, CDR1 is MDHEN and CDR2 SYDVKM. Unmatched junction bases numbered 7, after V lost 4 bases and J lost 6 bases. The CDR3 has 14 amino acids. CDR3 protein: CASSSPPQGAEAFF. The CDR3 bases are TGTGCCAGCAGTTCCCCCCCACAGGGGGCTGAAGCTTTCTTT.